One sample yielded the 3 T cell receptor beta chains listed below, sequenced in a study of blood T cell repertoires in COVID-19 (TCRdb year 2020). The receptor library was made with the immunoSEQ multiplex PCR assay. TCRdb obtained this table from immuneACCESS and retained in-frame rearrangements with V and J assigned. These tables miss some clones; where compared with another copy, unresolved V genes account for less than half of the shortfall, and the remainder is unexplained. This sample holds over 110,000 clones; roughly 82% were observed only once. 10% of the sample comes from the top ten. Source material: peripheral blood. The receptors originated from a man aged 55 to 70 with active or convalescent COVID-19.

The rearrangement uses TRBV11-3 and TRBJ2-7; 8 bases are shared with TRBD2. Trimming cost V 5 bases and J 5 bases; bases outside gene matches: 11. The CDR3 is made up of 15 amino acids. CDR1 is SGHNT, CDR2 YENEEA, per germline. The CDR3 is CASSPGGERSHEQYV. The CDR3 DNA reads TGTGCCAGCAGCCCGGGGGGGGAGAGGAGCCACGAGCAGTACGTC.

Only one count was recorded for this clone. The V and J genes are TRBV18 and TRBJ1-1; TRBD1 agrees at 10 bases. The V segment lost 3 bases and the J segment 7 bases; nucleotides outside the gene matches: 5. The germline CDR1 and CDR2 sequences are KGHSH and LQKENI. This CDR3 is built from 14 residues. For the CDR3, the DNA is TGTGCCAGCTCACCTCCGGGACAGGGGTTTGAAGCTTTCTTT. It specifies CASSPPGQGFEAFF.

V and J are TRBV6-2 or TRBV6-3 and TRBJ2-7; TRBD1 aligns across 9 bases. The CDR3 is made up of 15 amino acids. Germline V CDR1 and CDR2: MNHEY, SVGEGT. V shed 5 bases, J shed 3 bases, and the junction held 8 bases outside the gene matches. CDR3 sequence (DNA): TGTGCCAGCAGTCGGTTGGGACAGGGTCTCTACGAGCAGTACTTC. Its protein is CASSRLGQGLYEQYF.